The 16 T cell receptor beta chains below all came from one sample that was sequenced in a study of blood T cell repertoires in COVID-19 (dated by TCRdb to between 2020 and 2021). Library method: the immunoSEQ multiplex PCR assay. TCRdb provides this immuneACCESS table in a form limited to in-frame rearrangements. Some clones are lacking; in checked studies, under half of them reflect an unresolved V gene, and why the rest are absent is not known. This sample has more than 200,000 clones in its table, and around 84% of those were observed once. The ten largest clones add up to roughly 4.9% of the sample. The sequencing sample was made of peripheral blood. The origin of the receptors is a woman in her sixties or seventies with COVID-19, enrolled during active disease.

The CDR3 DNA is TGCGCCAGCAGTCAATCGTTGGGACTGGGCACCGGGGAGCTGTTTTTT. Its protein product is CASSQSLGLGTGELFF. This chain uses TRBV23-1 with TRBJ2-2, with TRBD2 as a possible D gene (6 bases). TRBV23-1 falls under the ORF class, with uncertain function. CDR3 length: 16 amino acids. The V gene lost 0 bases and the J gene lost 4 bases, with 12 bases spanning the gap.

This chain links TRBV5-1 with TRBJ2-1; 9 bases are shared with TRBD2. Germline V gene data show CDR1 as SGHRS and CDR2 as YFSETQ. The CDR3 is made up of 16 amino acids. V was pared by 0 bases and J by 9 bases, with 10 bases of the junction left unmatched. The CDR3 nucleotides read TGCGCCAGCAGCTTGGCCCGGGCGGGAGGGCCAAGTGAGCAGTTCTTC. Its translation: CASSLARAGGPSEQFF.

CDR3 nucleotides: TGTGCCAGCAGCGCCCCCGGGACAGTAAGTTACGAGCAGTACTTC. This codes for CASSAPGTVSYEQYF. The chain recombines TRBV5-4 with TRBJ2-7; 7 bases line up with TRBD1. This CDR3 is 15 amino acids long. Germline loops: CDR1 SGHNT, CDR2 YYREEE (reference sequence). The J segment lost 4 bases and the V segment lost 4 bases, leaving 11 bases of the junction unmatched.

The V gene is TRBV3-1 (or the pseudogene TRBV3-2), the J gene TRBJ1-5, with TRBD1 matching 7 bases. This CDR3 has 16 amino acids. In germline, CDR1 is LGHDT, CDR2 YNNKEL (reference sequence). With V trimmed by 1 base and J by 1 base, 4 bases remained unmatched. CDR3 nucleotide sequence: TGTGCCAGCAGCCAAGGTAACAGGGGAAGCAATCAGCCCCAGCATTTT. This encodes CASSQGNRGSNQPQHF.

V and J are TRBV19 and TRBJ2-6, with 8 bases identical to TRBD1. V lost 9 bases, J lost 1 base, and 14 bases stayed unmatched. The CDR3 has 18 amino acids. Germline V CDR1 and CDR2: LNHDA, SQIVND (reference sequence). The CDR3 here is CASTSHGQGLSGANVLTF. The CDR3 region has the DNA TGTGCCAGCACCTCCCACGGACAGGGTCTTTCTGGGGCCAACGTCCTGACTTTC.

The CDR3 loop is CASSEEGAFSYEQYF. In nucleotides, the CDR3 is TGTGCCAGCAGTGAGGAGGGGGCTTTCTCCTACGAGCAGTACTTC. The gene calls are TRBV6-1 and TRBJ2-7; a weak D match, TRBD1 (7 bases). Trimming left V 3 bases short and J 0 bases short, with 12 bases between. Germline values: CDR1 MNHNS, CDR2 SASEGT. This CDR3 is built from 15 residues.

This chain links TRBV11-3 with TRBJ2-7; 8 bases align to TRBD1. The CDR3 totals 17 residues. Germline CDR1 reads SGHNT; CDR2 reads YENEEA. Trimming removed 1 base from V and 0 bases from J; junction bases left unmatched: 8. CDR3 nucleotide sequence: TGTGCCAGCAGCTTAGGGTGGGACAGGACATCCTCCTACGAGCAGTACTTC. This translates into CASSLGWDRTSSYEQYF.

The chain combines TRBV3-1 (or the pseudogene TRBV3-2) with TRBJ1-4, with D possibly TRBD1 on 6 matching bases. Germline loops: CDR1 LGHDT, CDR2 YNNKEL (reference sequence). The V end lost 1 base, the J end lost 2 bases, and 14 bases lay between the germline ends. CDR3 size: 17 residues. The DNA for the CDR3 is TGTGCCAGCAGCCAAGCCCCACAGGGTTTGACTAATGAAAAACTGTTTTTT. Protein sequence: CASSQAPQGLTNEKLFF.

This clone was found once. The chain couples TRBV27 to TRBJ2-3; weak D call: TRBD1 (5 bases). V was trimmed by 8 bases and J by 2 bases, leaving 11 bases between them. The CDR3 length is 13 residues. In germline, CDR1 is MNHEY, CDR2 SMNVEV (reference sequence). CDR3 region: CASCKGPTDTQYF. The CDR3 nucleotides read TGTGCCAGCTGCAAGGGGCCCACAGATACGCAGTATTTT.

V usage is TRBV29-1 and J usage is TRBJ2-7, with 8 positions matching TRBD1. The trim removed 1 base at V and 5 bases at J, leaving 1 base unmatched. This CDR3 is 12 amino acids long. Germline V gene data show CDR1 as SQVTM and CDR2 as ANQGSEA. CDR3 in amino acids: CSVEADRDEQYF. The CDR3 nucleotides are TGCAGCGTTGAAGCGGACAGGGACGAGCAGTACTTC.

This chain links TRBV5-1 with TRBJ2-1, with D tentatively TRBD2 (6 bases). V lost 3 bases and J 0 bases, leaving 19 bases between the germline ends. The CDR3 runs 18 residues. CDR1 and CDR2 from the germline V gene are SGHRS and YFSETQ. The chain's CDR3 is CASSYAAGTGSSYNEQFF. CDR3 coding DNA: TGCGCCAGCAGCTATGCAGCGGGCACGGGGAGCTCCTACAATGAGCAGTTCTTC.

This clone turned up a few times. CDR3 coding DNA: TGCGCCAGCAGCTTGGGGACTAGCGGCTACGAGCAGTACTTC. Translating gives CASSLGTSGYEQYF. The chain joins TRBV5-1 to TRBJ2-7, with 10 bases fitting TRBD2. CDR3 length: 14 amino acids. V trimming: 0 bases; J trimming: 3 bases; junction bases outside the gene matches: 0. Per the germline V gene, CDR1 is SGHRS and CDR2 is YFSETQ.

The CDR3 protein is CASSRRNYLPFNEQFF. CDR3 sequence (DNA): TGCGCCAGCAGCCGACGGAACTACCTACCCTTTAATGAGCAGTTCTTC. The V and J genes are TRBV4-1 and TRBJ2-1; D gene uncertain. Trimming took 4 bases from V and 7 from J, leaving 20 bases between them. CDR1 is MGHRA and CDR2 is YSYEKL in the germline V gene. CDR3 length: 16 residues.

As DNA, the CDR3 is TGTGCCAGCAGCTCCGGGAGCACAGATACGCAGTATTTT. Amino acid sequence: CASSSGSTDTQYF. The chain joins TRBV5-4 to TRBJ2-3; D call uncertain. The V gene's germline CDR1 is SGHNT and CDR2 YYREEE (reference sequence). Trimming took 3 bases from V and 0 from J, leaving 5 bases between them. The length of the CDR3 is 13 residues.

A note on this clone: The same CDR3 arises from other DNA sequences in this sample as well. V usage is TRBV5-1 and J usage is TRBJ1-6; no reliable D call. The germline V gene encodes CDR1 SGHRS and CDR2 YFSETQ. V lost 0 bases and J lost 3, with 7 bases in between. The CDR3 length is 15 residues. Written as DNA, the CDR3 is TGCGCCAGCAGCTTGGGGGGAGTCTATAATTCACCCCTCCACTTT. Protein: CASSLGGVYNSPLHF.

The chain is built from TRBV5-1 and TRBJ2-3, with D perhaps matching TRBD2 (6 bases). From germline, CDR1 is SGHRS and CDR2 YFSETQ. The CDR3 covers 15 residues. V was cut by 2 bases and J by 0 bases, with 10 bases left in between. CDR3 in amino acids: CASSLSGSSTDTQYF. The CDR3 coding sequence is TGCGCCAGCAGCTTAAGCGGGTCTAGCACAGATACGCAGTATTTT.